This T cell receptor (beta chain) came from a study of shared clonotypes between healthy human individuals. Across the whole study: Each donor had three CD4 naive, three CD4 memory, two CD8 naive and one CD8 memory plate.

Remarks on this clone: No antigen is known for it.

This table comes from immunoSEQ multiplex PCR, and its TCRdb copy is limited to in-frame clones, with some not included. The table records 2 million to 2.5 million clones, around 95% of them present only once. In germline, CDR1 is MNHNS, CDR2 SASEGT. This CDR3 contains 13 residues. V was trimmed by 1 base and J by 3 bases, leaving 7 bases between them. Overall study results and limits: Larger richness was generally estimated for naive than memory subsets.

This chain uses TRBV6-1 with TRBJ2-7; no clear D. The sequence came from a man aged 18 to 29 in good health. Sequenced sample: naive CD4+ T cells sorted from blood. Subset specified: CD45RA+ positively selected. The CDR3 region has the DNA TGTGCCAGCAGTGAAGAAGGCAACTACGAGCAGTACTTC. Translation: CASSEEGNYEQYF.